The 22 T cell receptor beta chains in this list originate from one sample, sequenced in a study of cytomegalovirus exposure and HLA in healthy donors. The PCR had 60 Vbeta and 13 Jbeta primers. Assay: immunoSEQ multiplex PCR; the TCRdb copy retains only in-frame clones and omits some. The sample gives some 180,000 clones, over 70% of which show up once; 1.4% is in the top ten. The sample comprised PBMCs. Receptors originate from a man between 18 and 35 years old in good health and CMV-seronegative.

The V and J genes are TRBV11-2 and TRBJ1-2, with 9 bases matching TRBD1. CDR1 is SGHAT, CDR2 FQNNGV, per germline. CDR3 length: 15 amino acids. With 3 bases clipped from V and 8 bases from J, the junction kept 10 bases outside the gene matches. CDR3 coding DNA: TGTGCCAGCAGCTTGGATCCCGGGACAGGGTACGGCTACACCTTC. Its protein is CASSLDPGTGYGYTF.

The CDR3 here is CASSRDFTDTQYF. The CDR3 nucleotides are TGTGCCAGCTCCCGGGACTTCACAGATACGCAGTATTTT. The V gene is TRBV18, the J gene TRBJ2-3; tentative D call: TRBD2 (6 bases). This CDR3 is 13 amino acids long. Germline CDR1 KGHSH, CDR2 LQKENI. Trimming left V 6 bases short and J 2 bases short, with 9 bases between.

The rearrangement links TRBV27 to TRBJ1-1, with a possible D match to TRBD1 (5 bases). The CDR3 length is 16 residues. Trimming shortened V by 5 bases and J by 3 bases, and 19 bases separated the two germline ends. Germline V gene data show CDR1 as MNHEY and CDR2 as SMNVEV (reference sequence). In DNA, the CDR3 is TGTGCCAGCAGTCCCTCCTCGGGGGAAAGGTACACTGAAGCTTTCTTT. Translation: CASSPSSGERYTEAFF.

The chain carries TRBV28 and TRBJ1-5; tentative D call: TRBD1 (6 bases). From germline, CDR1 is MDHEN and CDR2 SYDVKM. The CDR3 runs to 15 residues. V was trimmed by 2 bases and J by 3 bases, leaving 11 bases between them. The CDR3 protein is CASSLGGGPNQPQHF. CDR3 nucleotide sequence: TGTGCCAGCAGTTTAGGGGGGGGGCCCAATCAGCCCCAGCATTTT. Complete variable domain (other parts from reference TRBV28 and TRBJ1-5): DVKVTQSSRYLVKRTGEKVFLECVQDMDHENMFWYRQDPGLGLRLIYFSYDVKMKEKGDIPEGYSVSREKKERFSLILESASTNQTSMYLCASSLGGGPNQPQHFGDGTRLSIL.

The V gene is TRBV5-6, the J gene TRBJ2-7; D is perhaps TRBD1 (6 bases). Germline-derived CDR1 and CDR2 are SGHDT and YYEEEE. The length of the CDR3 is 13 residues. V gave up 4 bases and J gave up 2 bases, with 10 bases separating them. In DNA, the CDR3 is TGTGCCAGCAGCCCGACAGGCACCTACGAGCAGTACTTC. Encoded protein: CASSPTGTYEQYF.

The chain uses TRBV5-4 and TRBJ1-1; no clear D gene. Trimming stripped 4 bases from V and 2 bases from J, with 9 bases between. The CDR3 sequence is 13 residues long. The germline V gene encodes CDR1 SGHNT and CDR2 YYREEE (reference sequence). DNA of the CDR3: TGTGCCAGCAGCCAACTGCTCAACACTGAAGCTTTCTTT. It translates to CASSQLLNTEAFF.

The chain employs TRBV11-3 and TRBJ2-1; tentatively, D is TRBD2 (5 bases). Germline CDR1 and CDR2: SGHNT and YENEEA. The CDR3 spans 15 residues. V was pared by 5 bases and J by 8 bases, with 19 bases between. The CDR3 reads CASSPLEGVAYEQFF. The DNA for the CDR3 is TGTGCCAGCAGCCCCTTAGAGGGAGTCGCATATGAGCAGTTCTTC.

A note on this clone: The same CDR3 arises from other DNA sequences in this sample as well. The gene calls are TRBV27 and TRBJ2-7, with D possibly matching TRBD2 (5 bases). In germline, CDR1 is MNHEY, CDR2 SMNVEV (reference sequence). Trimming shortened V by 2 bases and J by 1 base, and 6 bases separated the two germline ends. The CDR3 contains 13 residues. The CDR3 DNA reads TGTGCCAGCAGTTTAACGGGGTCCTACGAGCAGTACTTC. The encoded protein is CASSLTGSYEQYF.

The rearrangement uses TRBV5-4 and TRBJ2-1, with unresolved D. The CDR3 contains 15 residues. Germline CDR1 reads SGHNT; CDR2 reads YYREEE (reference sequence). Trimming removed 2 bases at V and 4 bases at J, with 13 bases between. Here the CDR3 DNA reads TGTGCCAGCAGCTTCGAAAAATCCGGTTACAATGAGCAGTTCTTC. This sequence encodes CASSFEKSGYNEQFF. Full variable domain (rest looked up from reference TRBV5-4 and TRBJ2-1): ETGVTQSPTHLIKTRGQQVTLRCSSQSGHNTVSWYQQALGQGPQFIFQYYREEENGRGNFPPRFSGLQFPNYSSELNVNALELDDSALYLCASSFEKSGYNEQFFGPGTRLTVL.

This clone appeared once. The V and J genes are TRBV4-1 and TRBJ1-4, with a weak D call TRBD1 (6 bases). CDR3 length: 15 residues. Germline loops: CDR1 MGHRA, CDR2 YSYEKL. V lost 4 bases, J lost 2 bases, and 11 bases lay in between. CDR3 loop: CASSPRGATNEKLFF. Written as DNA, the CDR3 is TGCGCCAGCAGCCCCAGGGGCGCGACTAATGAAAAACTGTTTTTT.

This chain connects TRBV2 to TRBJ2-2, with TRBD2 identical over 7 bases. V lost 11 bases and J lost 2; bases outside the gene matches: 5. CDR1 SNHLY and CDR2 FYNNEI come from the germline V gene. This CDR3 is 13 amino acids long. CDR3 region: CAFRLANTGELFF. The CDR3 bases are TGTGCCTTTCGACTAGCCAACACCGGGGAGCTGTTTTTT.

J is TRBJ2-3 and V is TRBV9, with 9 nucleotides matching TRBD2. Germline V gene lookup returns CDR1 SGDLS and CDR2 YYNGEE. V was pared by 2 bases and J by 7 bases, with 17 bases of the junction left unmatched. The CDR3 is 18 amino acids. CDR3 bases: TGTGCCAGCAGCGTTCGCGGGGCAGAAGGCGGGGGGGCAAATACGCAGTATTTT. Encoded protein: CASSVRGAEGGGANTQYF.

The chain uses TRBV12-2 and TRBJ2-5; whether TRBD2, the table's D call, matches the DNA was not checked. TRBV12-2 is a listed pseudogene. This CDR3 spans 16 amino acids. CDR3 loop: CASRFGSESTQETQYF. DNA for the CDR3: TGTGCAAGTCGCTTCGGGAGCGAGTCCACCCAAGAGACCCAGTACTTC.

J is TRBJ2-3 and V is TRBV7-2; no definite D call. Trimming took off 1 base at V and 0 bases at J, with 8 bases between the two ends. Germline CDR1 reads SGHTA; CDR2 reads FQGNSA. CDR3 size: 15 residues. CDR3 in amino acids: CASSLVSTSTDTQYF. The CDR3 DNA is TGTGCCAGCAGCTTAGTTTCCACTAGCACAGATACGCAGTATTTT. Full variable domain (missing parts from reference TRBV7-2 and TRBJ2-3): GAGVSQSPSNKVTEKGKDVELRCDPISGHTALYWYRQSLGQGLEFLIYFQGNSAPDKSGLPSDRFSAERTGGSVSTLTIQRTQQEDSAVYLCASSLVSTSTDTQYFGPGTRLTVL.

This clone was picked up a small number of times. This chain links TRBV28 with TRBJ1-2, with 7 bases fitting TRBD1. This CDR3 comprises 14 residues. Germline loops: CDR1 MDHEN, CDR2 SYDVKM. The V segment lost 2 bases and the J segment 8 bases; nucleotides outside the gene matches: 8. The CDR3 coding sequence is TGTGCCAGCAGTTTACGGGCAGGGGGTTGGGGCTACACCTTC. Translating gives CASSLRAGGWGYTF.

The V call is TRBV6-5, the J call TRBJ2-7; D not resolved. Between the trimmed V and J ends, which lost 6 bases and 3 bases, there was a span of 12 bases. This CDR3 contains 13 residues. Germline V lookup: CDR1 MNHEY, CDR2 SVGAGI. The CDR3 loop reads CASRNPRVYEQYF. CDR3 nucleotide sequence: TGTGCCAGCAGGAACCCTCGAGTCTACGAGCAGTACTTC.

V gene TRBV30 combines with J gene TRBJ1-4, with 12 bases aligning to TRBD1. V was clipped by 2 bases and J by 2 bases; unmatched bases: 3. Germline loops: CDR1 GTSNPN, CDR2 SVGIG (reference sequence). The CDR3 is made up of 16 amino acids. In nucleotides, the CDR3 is TGTGCCTGGAGTCCGGGACAGGGGGCGACTAATGAAAAACTGTTTTTT. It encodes CAWSPGQGATNEKLFF. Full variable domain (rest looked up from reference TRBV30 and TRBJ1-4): SQTIHQWPATLVQPVGSPLSLECTVEGTSNPNLYWYRQAAGRGLQLLFYSVGIGQISSEVPQNLSASRPQDRQFILSSKKLLLSDSGFYLCAWSPGQGATNEKLFFGSGTQLSVL.

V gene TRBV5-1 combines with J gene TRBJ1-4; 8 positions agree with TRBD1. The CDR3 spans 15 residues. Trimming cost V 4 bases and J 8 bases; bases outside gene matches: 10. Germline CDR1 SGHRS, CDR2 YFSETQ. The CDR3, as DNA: TGCGCCAGCAGCCCCTACCGGGACAGGCACGAAAAACTGTTTTTT. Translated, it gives CASSPYRDRHEKLFF.

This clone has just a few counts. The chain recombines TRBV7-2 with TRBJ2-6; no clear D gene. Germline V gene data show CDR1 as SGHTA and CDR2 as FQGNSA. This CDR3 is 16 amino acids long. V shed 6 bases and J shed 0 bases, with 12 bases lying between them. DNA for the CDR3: TGTGCCAGCAGTAGAACAGAAGCCTCTGGGGCCAACGTCCTGACTTTC. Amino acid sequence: CASSRTEASGANVLTF.

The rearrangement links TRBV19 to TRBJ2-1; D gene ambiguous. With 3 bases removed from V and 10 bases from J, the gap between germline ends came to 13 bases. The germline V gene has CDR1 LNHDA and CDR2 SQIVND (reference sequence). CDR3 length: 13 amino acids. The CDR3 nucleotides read TGTGCCAGTAGTATCGGTTGGCGACAAGAGCAGTTCTTC. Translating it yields CASSIGWRQEQFF.

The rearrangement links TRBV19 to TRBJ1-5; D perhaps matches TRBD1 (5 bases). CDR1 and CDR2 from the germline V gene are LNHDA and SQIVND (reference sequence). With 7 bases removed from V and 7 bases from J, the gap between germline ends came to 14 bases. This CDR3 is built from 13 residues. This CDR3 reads CASNMAGLQPQHF. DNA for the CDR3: TGTGCCAGTAATATGGCAGGGTTGCAGCCCCAGCATTTT.

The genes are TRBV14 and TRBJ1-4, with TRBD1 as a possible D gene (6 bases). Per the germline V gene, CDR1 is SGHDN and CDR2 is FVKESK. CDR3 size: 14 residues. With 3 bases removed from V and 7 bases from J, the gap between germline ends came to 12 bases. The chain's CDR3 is CASSQGARSEKLFF. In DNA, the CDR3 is TGTGCCAGCAGCCAGGGGGCGAGGAGTGAAAAACTGTTTTTT.